A single sample is the source of the 21 T cell receptor beta chains below, sequenced in a study of cytomegalovirus exposure and HLA in healthy donors. Primers: 60 Vbeta forward and 13 Jbeta reverse. The method was immunoSEQ multiplex PCR; TCRdb's version includes in-frame clones alone and lacks a portion of them. The table lists 100,000 to 150,000 clones, about 70% of them singletons. The material sequenced was PBMCs. Receptor source: a woman in her sixties or seventies in good health and CMV-seropositive.

The J gene is TRBJ1-2, the V gene TRBV6-5, with D uncertain. The CDR3 has 11 residues. The germline V gene encodes CDR1 MNHEY and CDR2 SVGAGI. V gave up 7 bases and J gave up 4 bases, with 7 bases separating them. CDR3 nucleotide sequence: TGTGCCAGCACTCGGGGCTATGGCTACACCTTC. The encoded protein is CASTRGYGYTF.

V and J are TRBV7-3 and TRBJ2-5, with TRBD2 matching 7 bases. This CDR3 contains 14 residues. The V segment lost 1 base and the J segment 4 bases; nucleotides outside the gene matches: 3. Germline V gives CDR1 SGHTA, CDR2 FQGTGA. The CDR3 here is CASSLSPSGETQYF. Written as DNA, the CDR3 is TGTGCCAGCAGCTTAAGCCCTAGCGGAGAGACCCAGTACTTC.

The V call is TRBV19, the J call TRBJ2-7, with D possibly matching TRBD1 (5 bases). This CDR3 is built from 13 residues. Germline V gene data show CDR1 as LNHDA and CDR2 as SQIVND (reference sequence). Trimming took 3 bases from V and 4 from J, leaving 10 bases between them. The CDR3 spells CASSILDSYEQYF. CDR3 in DNA: TGTGCCAGTAGTATCCTCGACAGTTACGAGCAGTACTTC.

This chain links TRBV2 with TRBJ1-4; D is possibly TRBD1 (5 bases). This CDR3 contains 16 residues. Germline V gene data show CDR1 as SNHLY and CDR2 as FYNNEI. V was pared by 6 bases and J by 0 bases, with 14 bases between. The CDR3: CASSKGLGSTNEKLFF. DNA of the CDR3: TGTGCCAGCAGCAAGGGACTCGGATCAACTAATGAAAAACTGTTTTTT.

The table lists this clone with a count of one. The chain is built from TRBV4-1 and TRBJ2-7; no reliable D call. CDR3 size: 12 residues. Germline lookup yields CDR1 MGHRA and CDR2 YSYEKL. The germline V and J ends were trimmed by 2 bases and 2 bases, with 4 bases remaining between them. DNA for the CDR3: TGCGCCAGCAGCCAACGTCCCTACGAGCAGTACTTC. The encoded protein is CASSQRPYEQYF.

The chain has TRBV7-9 and TRBJ2-7; TRBD1 agrees at 7 bases. In germline, CDR1 is SEHNR, CDR2 FQNEAQ (reference sequence). Trimming cost V 5 bases and J 1 base; bases outside gene matches: 5. The CDR3 loop spans 14 amino acids. The CDR3 DNA sequence: TGTGCCAGCAGCCAACAGGGGCTTTCCTACGAGCAGTACTTC. Protein product: CASSQQGLSYEQYF.

V usage is TRBV2 and J usage is TRBJ1-4; weak D call: TRBD1 (5 bases). The CDR3 is 15 residues long. V lost 3 bases to trimming and J lost 2 bases, with 10 bases between them. Per the germline V gene, CDR1 is SNHLY and CDR2 is FYNNEI. CDR3 bases: TGTGCCAGCAGTGAGAAGGGGTCCACTAATGAAAAACTGTTTTTT. Protein sequence: CASSEKGSTNEKLFF.

The V gene is TRBV6-1, the J gene TRBJ1-1; 7 bases are a match to TRBD1. CDR1 MNHNS and CDR2 SASEGT come from the germline V gene. With 6 bases clipped from V and 1 base from J, the junction kept 2 bases outside the gene matches. This CDR3 comprises 13 residues. This chain's CDR3 is CASRQGRNTEAFF. The DNA of the CDR3 is TGTGCCAGCAGACAGGGGCGGAACACTGAAGCTTTCTTT.

This rearrangement joins TRBV2 to TRBJ2-3; D not certain. CDR3 length: 12 residues. V lost 4 bases, J lost 3 bases, and 5 bases lay in between. The germline CDR1 and CDR2 sequences are SNHLY and FYNNEI. CDR3 sequence: CASSGQTDTQYF. The CDR3 nucleotides are TGTGCCAGCAGTGGTCAGACAGATACGCAGTATTTT.

This clone was found a few times. V is TRBV15 and J is TRBJ1-5; D is ambiguous. From germline, CDR1 is LNHNV and CDR2 YYDKDF (reference sequence). Trimming pared 0 bases from V and 2 bases from J, leaving 14 bases between. The CDR3 sequence is 17 residues long. The CDR3 bases are TGTGCCACCAGCAGAGATTGGAGAGTCGTGGGCAATCAGCCCCAGCATTTT. It codes for CATSRDWRVVGNQPQHF.

The chain is built from TRBV2 and TRBJ2-3, with a tentative D call TRBD2 (5 bases). This CDR3 spans 13 amino acids. Per germline, CDR1 SNHLY and CDR2 FYNNEI. Trimming left V 5 bases short and J 6 bases short, with 12 bases between. The CDR3 is CASSNGLTDTQYF. The CDR3, as DNA: TGTGCCAGCAGTAACGGACTCACGGATACGCAGTATTTT.

This clone appeared a single time. This chain joins TRBV6-4 and TRBJ1-1; D is ambiguous. Trimming cost V 5 bases and J 3 bases, with 10 bases left between them. CDR1 is MRHNA and CDR2 is SNTAGT in the germline V gene. The CDR3 extends over 13 amino acids. Written as DNA, the CDR3 is TGTGCCAGCAGTAGTGACACCCACACTGAAGCTTTCTTT. Protein: CASSSDTHTEAFF.

The rearrangement joins TRBV5-4 to TRBJ1-2; 7 nucleotides line up with TRBD1. The CDR3 has 14 amino acids. CDR1 SGHNT and CDR2 YYREEE come from the germline V gene (reference sequence). Losses at the gene ends were 4 bases for V and 5 bases for J; bases not matched to a gene: 8. The CDR3 nucleotides are TGTGCCAGCAGCCCGGACAGGTCTGGTTATGGCTACACCTTC. Protein: CASSPDRSGYGYTF.

This clone was recorded once. The chain employs TRBV7-9 and TRBJ2-3; 7 bases line up with TRBD2. CDR1 and CDR2 from the germline V gene are SEHNR and FQNEAQ (reference sequence). Trimming removed 5 bases from V and 4 bases from J; junction bases left unmatched: 15. CDR3 length equals 17 residues. CDR3 nucleotide sequence: TGTGCCAGCAGCCCCCCTACTGGGCGGGGGAGTTCAGATACGCAGTATTTT. Translation gives CASSPPTGRGSSDTQYF. Variable domain in full (rest from reference TRBV7-9 and TRBJ2-3): DTGVSQNPRHKITKRGQNVTFRCDPISEHNRLYWYRQTLGQGPEFLTYFQNEAQLEKSRLLSDRFSAERPKGSFSTLEIQRTEQGDSAMYLCASSPPTGRGSSDTQYFGPGTRLTVL.

The table lists this clone with a few counts. The gene calls are TRBV6-4 and TRBJ1-2, with D unresolved. The V gene's germline CDR1 is MRHNA and CDR2 SNTAGT. V was clipped by 7 bases and J by 4 bases, with 16 bases between them. This CDR3 is 14 amino acids long. The CDR3 DNA reads as TGTGCCAGCACCCCCGAGGGCGGGAGCTATGGCTACACCTTC. This gives the protein CASTPEGGSYGYTF.

The chain links TRBV2 to TRBJ2-3, with 10 nucleotides matching TRBD2. Per germline, CDR1 SNHLY and CDR2 FYNNEI. V was clipped by 1 base and J by 6 bases; unmatched bases: 4. The CDR3 totals 15 residues. The CDR3, as DNA: TGTGCCAGCAGTGAAGGAGTTAGCGGGGGGGATACGCAGTATTTT. It codes for CASSEGVSGGDTQYF.

The chain combines TRBV5-1 with TRBJ2-5; possibly TRBD2 for D (6 bases). Germline CDR1 and CDR2: SGHRS and YFSETQ. CDR3 length equals 17 residues. Trimming pared 0 bases from V and 0 bases from J, leaving 15 bases between. CDR3 region: CASSLGQGGGYQETQYF. Here the CDR3 DNA reads TGCGCCAGCAGCTTGGGGCAGGGAGGAGGGTACCAAGAGACCCAGTACTTC.

This sequence joins TRBV2 and TRBJ2-3; 10 bases line up with TRBD2. CDR3 size: 16 residues. After removal of 5 bases from V and 3 bases from J, the junction contained 8 bases not matched to a gene. The germline CDR1 and CDR2 sequences are SNHLY and FYNNEI. CDR3 sequence: CASSPSSGGATDTQYF. The CDR3 nucleotides are TGTGCCAGCAGTCCCTCGAGCGGGGGGGCGACAGATACGCAGTATTTT.

This chain joins TRBV6-1 and TRBJ2-7, with D possibly being TRBD1 (6 bases). The germline V gene encodes CDR1 MNHNS and CDR2 SASEGT. V gave up 6 bases and J gave up 7 bases, with 22 bases separating them. The CDR3 spans 15 residues. The CDR3 protein is CASRDPGHPREEQYF. CDR3 nucleotides: TGTGCCAGCAGGGATCCGGGACACCCGAGGGAAGAGCAGTACTTC.

The chain carries TRBV7-9 and TRBJ2-1, with D perhaps matching TRBD2 (5 bases). The length of the CDR3 is 15 residues. V was clipped by 5 bases and J by 0 bases, with 11 bases between them. The germline V gene has CDR1 SEHNR and CDR2 FQNEAQ (reference sequence). As DNA, the CDR3 is TGTGCCAGCAGCACCCAGCGGAACTCCTACAATGAGCAGTTCTTC. Amino acid sequence: CASSTQRNSYNEQFF.

This sequence joins TRBV5-1 and TRBJ1-4, with TRBD1 identical over 9 bases. The CDR3 has 15 amino acids. V dropped 4 bases and J dropped 2; count of bases not matched to a gene: 3. Germline-derived CDR1 and CDR2 are SGHRS and YFSETQ. The CDR3 DNA reads as TGCGCCAGCAGCGGGACAGGGAACACTAATGAAAAACTGTTTTTT. The encoded protein is CASSGTGNTNEKLFF.